The present T cell receptor beta chain was sequenced within a study of OX40 agonist ivuxolimab in advanced cancers. Study as a whole: Partial response was recorded in three patients: one hepatocellular carcinoma and two cutaneous melanoma cases.

CDR3 length: 13 amino acids. The germline CDR1 and CDR2 sequences are KGHSH and LQKENI. The ends were cut back, 0 bases at V and 4 bases at J, with 4 bases in the middle. Assay: immunoSEQ multiplex PCR; the TCRdb copy retains only in-frame clones and omits some. The repertoire includes 100,000 to 150,000 clones, about nine tenths of them detected once, and 0.81% sits in the top ten. The V call is TRBV18, the J call TRBJ2-1, with no clear D. The sequencing used CD4+ or CD8+ T cells sorted from blood, collected in a trial of the OX40 agonist ivuxolimab. The sequence derives from an adult with an advanced solid tumor such as melanoma, head and neck, liver or kidney cancer. The CDR3 DNA reads as TGTGCCAGCTCACCACCTGAGTACAATGAGCAGTTCTTC. Translation: CASSPPEYNEQFF.